One and the same sample provided the 22 T cell receptor beta chains below, sequenced in a study of CD8+ T cells in alopecia areata. RNA, once extracted, was reverse transcribed into cDNA for use as the sequencing template. Sequencing was performed with immunoSEQ multiplex PCR; in TCRdb, only in-frame clones are kept and a portion is missing. Here the sample spans more than 75,000 clones, roughly two fifths being singletons. The sample was CD4+ T cells sorted from blood. These TCRs come from a human donor with alopecia areata.

V is TRBV5-4 and J is TRBJ2-7; either TRBD1 or TRBD2 may supply D (5 bases each). This CDR3 has 14 amino acids. The germline V gene encodes CDR1 SGHNT and CDR2 YYREEE (reference sequence). Trimming pared 4 bases from V and 2 bases from J, leaving 13 bases between. CDR3 sequence reads: CASSPIGGPYEQYF. The CDR3 nucleotides read TGTGCCAGCAGCCCGATTGGGGGACCCTACGAGCAGTACTTC.

There are a few counts of this clone. The chain is built from TRBV28 and TRBJ2-7, with unresolved D. The V and J ends lost 8 bases and 6 bases respectively, with 17 bases between them. CDR3 length: 13 residues. Germline values: CDR1 MDHEN, CDR2 SYDVKM. The CDR3 bases are TGTGCCAGCTCATCGGGCCATTCTAGCGAGCAGTACTTC. Its translation is CASSSGHSSEQYF. The full variable domain, in which reference TRBV28 and TRBJ2-7 provide the parts outside the CDR3, is DVKVTQSSRYLVKRTGEKVFLECVQDMDHENMFWYRQDPGLGLRLIYFSYDVKMKEKGDIPEGYSVSREKKERFSLILESASTNQTSMYLCASSSGHSSEQYFGPGTRLTVT.

This sequence joins TRBV5-1 and TRBJ1-1; no clear D. Germline V gene lookup returns CDR1 SGHRS and CDR2 YFSETQ. The V end was cut by 4 bases, the J end by 3 bases, with 7 bases between. The CDR3 totals 12 residues. CDR3 loop: CASSHRDTEAFF. The CDR3 region has the DNA TGCGCCAGCAGCCATAGGGACACTGAAGCTTTCTTT. Variable domain in full (rest from reference TRBV5-1 and TRBJ1-1): KAGVTQTPRYLIKTRGQQVTLSCSPISGHRSVSWYQQTPGQGLQFLFEYFSETQRNKGNFPGRFSGRQFSNSRSEMNVSTLELGDSALYLCASSHRDTEAFFGQGTRLTVV.

This clone was seen a handful of times. The chain uses TRBV7-6 and TRBJ2-7; D call uncertain. The CDR3 has 13 amino acids. V was shortened by 1 base and J by 4 bases, with 8 bases between the two germline ends. Germline assignment: CDR1 SGHVS and CDR2 FNYEAQ. CDR3 DNA: TGTGCCAGCAGCTTAGGACAACAATACGAGCAGTACTTC. Translation gives CASSLGQQYEQYF.

The genes are TRBV6-5 and TRBJ2-7; D unclear. Per germline, CDR1 MNHEY and CDR2 SVGAGI. There are 12 residues in the CDR3. The V gene lost 2 bases and the J gene lost 4 bases, with 6 bases spanning the gap. As DNA, the CDR3 is TGTGCCAGCAGTTACGCCGGGTACGAGCAGTACTTC. Translation gives CASSYAGYEQYF.

This clone showed up just a few times. V gene TRBV7-8 combines with J gene TRBJ2-7; D remains unclear. The V and J ends lost 5 bases and 6 bases respectively, with 17 bases between them. Germline V CDR1 and CDR2: SGHVS, FQNEAQ. This CDR3 has 14 residues. The CDR3 nucleotides are TGTGCCAGCAGCGTAGTAGGGATCGTGGGCGAGCAGTACTTC. This sequence encodes CASSVVGIVGEQYF.

This clone has only a few counts. The CDR3 sequence: CASSIRTNYEQYF. DNA for the CDR3: TGCGCCAGCAGCATACGGACAAACTACGAGCAGTACTTC. The rearrangement links TRBV5-1 to TRBJ2-7, with D possibly matching TRBD1 (5 bases). The germline V gene has CDR1 SGHRS and CDR2 YFSETQ. V lost 4 bases, J lost 3 bases, and 11 bases lay in between. The CDR3 loop spans 13 amino acids.

The genes are TRBV5-1 and TRBJ2-7; the D is unclear. Trimming cost V 1 base and J 5 bases, with 10 bases left between them. Germline CDR1 and CDR2: SGHRS and YFSETQ. This CDR3 spans 13 amino acids. CDR3 region: CASSLLDRHEQYF. CDR3 bases: TGCGCCAGCAGCTTGTTAGACCGCCACGAGCAGTACTTC.

The V call is TRBV5-1, the J call TRBJ2-7, with 9 bases lining up with TRBD2. In germline, CDR1 is SGHRS, CDR2 YFSETQ. V shed 0 bases and J 3 bases; nucleotides not matched to a gene: 7. The CDR3 spans 16 residues. Here the CDR3 DNA reads TGCGCCAGCAGCTTGGTAGGTAGCGGGAGTATCTACGAGCAGTACTTC. As protein: CASSLVGSGSIYEQYF.

This clone was observed a single time. The gene calls are TRBV6-5 and TRBJ1-5, with 7 nucleotides matching TRBD1. V shed 6 bases, J shed 2 bases, and the junction held 4 bases outside the gene matches. The germline CDR1 and CDR2 sequences are MNHEY and SVGAGI. The CDR3 loop spans 14 amino acids. Here the CDR3 reads CASRSDRGNQPQHF. The DNA for the CDR3 is TGTGCCAGCAGGAGTGACAGGGGCAATCAGCCCCAGCATTTT.

This clone turned up a few times. The chain recombines TRBV2 with TRBJ2-5; D gene ambiguous. The CDR3 has 13 amino acids. CDR1 is SNHLY, CDR2 FYNNEI, per germline. V lost 5 bases to trimming and J lost 2 bases, with 9 bases between them. The CDR3: CASSSQWQETQYF. In DNA form, the CDR3 reads TGTGCCAGCAGTTCCCAATGGCAAGAGACCCAGTACTTC.

CDR3 nucleotide sequence: TGTGCCATCAGCGGGGCCGGCAATCAGCCCCAGCATTTT. It is translated as CAISGAGNQPQHF. The chain is built from TRBV10-3 and TRBJ1-5, with D possibly TRBD1 on 5 matching bases. There are 13 residues in the CDR3. Deletions cut 6 bases from V and 2 bases from J, with 8 bases between. CDR1 and CDR2 (germline): ENHRY, SYGVKD.

CDR3 sequence: CASSGAGPQGNEQFF. As DNA, the CDR3 is TGCGCCAGCAGCGGGGCCGGGCCCCAAGGGAATGAGCAGTTCTTC. The chain employs TRBV5-1 and TRBJ2-1; tentative D call: TRBD1 (5 bases). The germline V gene has CDR1 SGHRS and CDR2 YFSETQ. This CDR3 has 15 residues. V shed 4 bases and J shed 7 bases, with 18 bases lying between them.

This clone has only a few counts. The chain employs TRBV5-4 and TRBJ2-1, with D possibly being TRBD2 (6 bases). Germline assignment: CDR1 SGHNT and CDR2 YYREEE (reference sequence). Trimming pared 1 base from V and 2 bases from J, leaving 10 bases between. This CDR3 is built from 15 residues. The CDR3 sequence is CASSLTGVAYNEQFF. The CDR3 DNA sequence: TGTGCCAGCAGCTTGACGGGAGTCGCCTACAATGAGCAGTTCTTC.

V usage is TRBV6-1 and J usage is TRBJ2-7, with a tentative D call TRBD1 (6 bases). CDR1 MNHNS and CDR2 SASEGT come from the germline V gene. CDR3 length: 13 amino acids. V was pared by 8 bases and J by 0 bases, with 11 bases between. As DNA, the CDR3 is TGTGCCAGCGAGGGGGAGACCTCCTACGAGCAGTACTTC. This sequence encodes CASEGETSYEQYF.

The chain combines TRBV6-1 with TRBJ2-2; possible D gene TRBD2, 6 bases. This CDR3 comprises 16 residues. Trimming shortened V by 0 bases and J by 4 bases, and 12 bases separated the two germline ends. The germline V gene has CDR1 MNHNS and CDR2 SASEGT. CDR3 sequence reads: CASSEAGAGSTGELFF. The CDR3 nucleotides read TGTGCCAGCAGTGAAGCTGGCGCCGGGAGCACCGGGGAGCTGTTTTTT.

CDR3 DNA: TGTGCCTGGAGTGTATTCGTCGCGACAGGGAGGACCTTC. Encoded protein: CAWSVFVATGRTF. The chain employs TRBV30 and TRBJ1-2; 7 bases line up with TRBD1. The CDR3 is made up of 13 amino acids. The junction had 12 bases not matched to a gene; V was cut back by 0 bases and J by 14 bases. Germline V lookup: CDR1 GTSNPN, CDR2 SVGIG (reference sequence).

The chain couples TRBV23-1 to TRBJ2-7, with TRBD1 matching 9 bases. TRBV23-1 falls under the ORF class, with uncertain function. Unmatched junction bases numbered 10, after V lost 3 bases and J lost 4 bases. CDR3 length: 16 residues. The CDR3, as DNA: TGCGCCAGCAGTCAGATGGGACAGGGATTCTCATACGAGCAGTACTTC. The encoded protein is CASSQMGQGFSYEQYF.

The rearrangement joins TRBV5-1 to TRBJ2-3; no reliable D call. CDR1 and CDR2 from the germline V gene are SGHRS and YFSETQ. Trimming removed 5 bases at V and 0 bases at J, with 10 bases between. CDR3 length equals 14 residues. The CDR3 nucleotides read TGCGCCAGCAGGGCCGGACCTAGCACAGATACGCAGTATTTT. Translation: CASRAGPSTDTQYF.

This rearrangement joins TRBV7-6 to TRBJ2-1; D is perhaps TRBD1 or TRBD2 (5 bases each). From germline, CDR1 is SGHVS and CDR2 FNYEAQ. The CDR3 has 16 amino acids. Trimming stripped 1 base from V and 8 bases from J, with 18 bases between. CDR3 nucleotides: TGTGCCAGCAGCTTAGGAAGGGGCAGGGACGGCGATGAGCAGTTCTTC. Its protein is CASSLGRGRDGDEQFF.

The V and J genes are TRBV19 and TRBJ2-1, with 13 bases that match TRBD2. V lost 6 bases, J lost 10 bases, and 3 bases stayed unmatched. This CDR3 is built from 13 residues. Germline CDR1 is LNHDA and CDR2 is SQIVND (reference sequence). As DNA, the CDR3 is TGTGCCAGTAGCGGACTAGCGGGAGCAGAGCAGTTCTTC. It specifies CASSGLAGAEQFF. Combining the CDR3 with reference TRBV19 and TRBJ2-1 gives the whole variable domain DGGITQSPKYLFRKEGQNVTLSCEQNLNHDAMYWYRQDPGQGLRLIYYSQIVNDFQKGDIAEGYSVSREKKESFPLTVTSAQKNPTAFYLCASSGLAGAEQFFGPGTRLTVL.

The chain couples TRBV2 to TRBJ2-3; D might be TRBD2 (5 bases). From germline, CDR1 is SNHLY and CDR2 FYNNEI. V was pared by 2 bases and J by 8 bases, with 11 bases between. This CDR3 contains 13 residues. CDR3 sequence (DNA): TGTGCCAGCAGTGAACATGGCAGCGGTACGCAGTATTTT. Translation: CASSEHGSGTQYF.